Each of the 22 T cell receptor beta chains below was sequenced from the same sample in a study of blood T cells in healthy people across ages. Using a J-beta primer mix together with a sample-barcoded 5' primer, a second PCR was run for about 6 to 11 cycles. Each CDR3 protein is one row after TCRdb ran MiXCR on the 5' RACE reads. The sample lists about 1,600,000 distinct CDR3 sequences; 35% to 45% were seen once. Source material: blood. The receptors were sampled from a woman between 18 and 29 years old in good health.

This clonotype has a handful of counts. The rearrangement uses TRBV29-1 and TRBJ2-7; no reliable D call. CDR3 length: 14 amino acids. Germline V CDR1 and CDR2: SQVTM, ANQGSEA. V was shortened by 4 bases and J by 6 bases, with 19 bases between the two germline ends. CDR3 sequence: CSVGLFGSTLEQYF. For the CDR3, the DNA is TGCAGCGTTGGCCTGTTCGGATCCACCCTCGAGCAGTACTTC.

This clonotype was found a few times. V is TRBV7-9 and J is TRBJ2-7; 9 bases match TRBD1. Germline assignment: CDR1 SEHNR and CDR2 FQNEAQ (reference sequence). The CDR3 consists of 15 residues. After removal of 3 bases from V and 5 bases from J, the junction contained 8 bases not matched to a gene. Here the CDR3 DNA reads TGTGCCAGCAGCTTCGGGACAGGGTGGGGTGACGAGCAGTACTTC. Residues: CASSFGTGWGDEQYF.

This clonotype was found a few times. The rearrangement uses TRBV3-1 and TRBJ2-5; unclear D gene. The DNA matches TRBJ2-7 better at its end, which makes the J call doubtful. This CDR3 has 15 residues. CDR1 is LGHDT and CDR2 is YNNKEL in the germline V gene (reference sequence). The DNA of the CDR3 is TGTGCCAGCAGCCATGACGACGGACGGAACTACGAGCAGTACTTC. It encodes CASSHDDGRNYEQYF.

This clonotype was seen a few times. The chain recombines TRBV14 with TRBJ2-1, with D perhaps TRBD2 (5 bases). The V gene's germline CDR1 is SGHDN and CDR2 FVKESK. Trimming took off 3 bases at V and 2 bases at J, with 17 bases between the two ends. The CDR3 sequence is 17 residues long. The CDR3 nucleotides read TGTGCCAGCAGCCACTGGGGAGTCAGGTCGGCCTACAATGAGCAGTTCTTC. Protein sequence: CASSHWGVRSAYNEQFF.

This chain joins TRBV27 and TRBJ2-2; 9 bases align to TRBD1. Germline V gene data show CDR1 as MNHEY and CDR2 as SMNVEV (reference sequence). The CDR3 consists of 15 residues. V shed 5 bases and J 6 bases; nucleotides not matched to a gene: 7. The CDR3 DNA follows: TGTGCCAGCAGTCGACAGGGGGGCTCCCCCGGGGAGCTGTTTTTT. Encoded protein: CASSRQGGSPGELFF.

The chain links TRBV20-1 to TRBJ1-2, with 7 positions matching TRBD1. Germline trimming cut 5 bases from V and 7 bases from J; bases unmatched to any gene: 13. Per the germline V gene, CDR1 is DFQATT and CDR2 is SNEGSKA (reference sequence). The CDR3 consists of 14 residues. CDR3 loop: CSAQSGGGAGGYTF. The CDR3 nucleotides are TGCAGTGCTCAATCGGGAGGGGGCGCGGGTGGCTACACCTTC.

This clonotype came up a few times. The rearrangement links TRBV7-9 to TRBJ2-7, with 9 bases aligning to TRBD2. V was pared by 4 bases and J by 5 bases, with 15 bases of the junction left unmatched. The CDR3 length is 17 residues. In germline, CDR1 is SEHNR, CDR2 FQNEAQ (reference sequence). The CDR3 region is CASSSPIPLAGTHEQYF. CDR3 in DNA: TGTGCCAGCAGCTCCCCCATCCCCCTAGCGGGAACTCACGAGCAGTACTTC. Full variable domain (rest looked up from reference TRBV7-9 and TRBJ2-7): DTGVSQNPRHKITKRGQNVTFRCDPISEHNRLYWYRQTLGQGPEFLTYFQNEAQLEKSRLLSDRFSAERPKGSFSTLEIQRTEQGDSAMYLCASSSPIPLAGTHEQYFGPGTRLTVT.

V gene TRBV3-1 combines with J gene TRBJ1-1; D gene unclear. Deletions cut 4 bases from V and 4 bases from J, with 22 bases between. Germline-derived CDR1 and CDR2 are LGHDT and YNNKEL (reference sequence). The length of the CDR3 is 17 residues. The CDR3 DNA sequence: TGTGCCAGCAGCCTTCAGAGGGTATCAGGATGGGGCACTGAAGCTTTCTTT. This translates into CASSLQRVSGWGTEAFF.

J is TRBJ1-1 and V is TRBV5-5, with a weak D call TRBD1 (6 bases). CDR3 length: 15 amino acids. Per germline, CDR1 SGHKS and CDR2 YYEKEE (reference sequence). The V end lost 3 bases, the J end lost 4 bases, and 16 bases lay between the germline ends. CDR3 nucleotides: TGTGCCAGCAGCTGGGGGATACAGGGAGGCACTGAAGCTTTCTTT. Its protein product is CASSWGIQGGTEAFF.

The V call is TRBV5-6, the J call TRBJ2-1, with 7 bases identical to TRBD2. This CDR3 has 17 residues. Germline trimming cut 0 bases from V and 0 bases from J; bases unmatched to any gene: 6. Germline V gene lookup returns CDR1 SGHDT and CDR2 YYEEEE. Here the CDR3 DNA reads TGTGCCAGCAGCTTGGGTGGGGGGGATGTCTCCTACAATGAGCAGTTCTTC. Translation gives CASSLGGGDVSYNEQFF.

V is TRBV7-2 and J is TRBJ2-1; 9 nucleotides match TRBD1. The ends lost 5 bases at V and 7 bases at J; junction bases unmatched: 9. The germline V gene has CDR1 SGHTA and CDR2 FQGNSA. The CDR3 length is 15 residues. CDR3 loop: CASSRTGGFGNEQFF. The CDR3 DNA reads TGTGCCAGCAGCAGAACAGGGGGCTTCGGGAATGAGCAGTTCTTC.

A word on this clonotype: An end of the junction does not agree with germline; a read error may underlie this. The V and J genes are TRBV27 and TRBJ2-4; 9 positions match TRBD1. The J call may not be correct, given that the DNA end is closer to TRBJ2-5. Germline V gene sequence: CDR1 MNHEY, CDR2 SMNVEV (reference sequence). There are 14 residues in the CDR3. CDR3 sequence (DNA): TGTGCCAGCAGTGTATCGACAGGGGGGGAGACCCAGTACTTC. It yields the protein CASSVSTGGETQYF.

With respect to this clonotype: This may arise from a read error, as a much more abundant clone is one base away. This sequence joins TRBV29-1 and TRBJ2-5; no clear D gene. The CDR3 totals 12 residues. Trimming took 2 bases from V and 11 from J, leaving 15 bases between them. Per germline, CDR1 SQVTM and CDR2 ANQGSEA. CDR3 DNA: TGCAGCGTTGAAAACTACTACAATGAGCAGTACTTC. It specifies CSVENYYNEQYF.

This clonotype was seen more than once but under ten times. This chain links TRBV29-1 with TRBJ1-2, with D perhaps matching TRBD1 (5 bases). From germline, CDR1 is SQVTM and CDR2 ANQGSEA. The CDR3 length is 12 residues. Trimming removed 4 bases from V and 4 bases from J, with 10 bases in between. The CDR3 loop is CSVGDGFYGYTF. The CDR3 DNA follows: TGCAGCGTTGGGGACGGATTCTATGGCTACACCTTC.

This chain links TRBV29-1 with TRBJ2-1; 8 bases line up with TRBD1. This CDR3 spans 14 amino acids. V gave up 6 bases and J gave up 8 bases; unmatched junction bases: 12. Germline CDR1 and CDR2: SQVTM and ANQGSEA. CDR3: CSVEPGQGVDEQFF. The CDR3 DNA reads TGCAGCGTCGAACCCGGACAGGGAGTCGATGAGCAGTTCTTC.

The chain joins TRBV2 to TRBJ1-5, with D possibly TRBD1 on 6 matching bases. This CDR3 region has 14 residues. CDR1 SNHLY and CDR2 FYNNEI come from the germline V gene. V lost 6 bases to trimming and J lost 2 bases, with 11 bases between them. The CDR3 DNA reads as TGTGCCAGCAGGGACGAGGGGGGCAATCAGCCCCAGCATTTT. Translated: CASRDEGGNQPQHF.

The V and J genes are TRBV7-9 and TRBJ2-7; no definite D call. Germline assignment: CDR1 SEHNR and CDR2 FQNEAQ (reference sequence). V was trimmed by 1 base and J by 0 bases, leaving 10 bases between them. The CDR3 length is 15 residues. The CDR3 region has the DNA TGTGCCAGCAGCTTAGGAGGCCAATTCTCCTACGAGCAGTACTTC. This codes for CASSLGGQFSYEQYF. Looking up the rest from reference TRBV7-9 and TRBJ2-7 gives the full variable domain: DTGVSQNPRHKITKRGQNVTFRCDPISEHNRLYWYRQTLGQGPEFLTYFQNEAQLEKSRLLSDRFSAERPKGSFSTLEIQRTEQGDSAMYLCASSLGGQFSYEQYFGPGTRLTVT.

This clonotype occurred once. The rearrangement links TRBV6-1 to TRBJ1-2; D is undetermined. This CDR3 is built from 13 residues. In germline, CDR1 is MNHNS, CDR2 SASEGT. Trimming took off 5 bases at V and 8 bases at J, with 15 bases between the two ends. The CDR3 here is CASSLTSMGGYTF. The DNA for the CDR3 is TGTGCCAGCAGTTTAACGTCAATGGGCGGCTACACCTTC.

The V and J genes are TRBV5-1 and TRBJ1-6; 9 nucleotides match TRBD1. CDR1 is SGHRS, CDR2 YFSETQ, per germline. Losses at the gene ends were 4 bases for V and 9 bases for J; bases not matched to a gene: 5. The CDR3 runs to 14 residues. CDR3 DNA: TGCGCCAGCAGCAGTGGACAGGGGTTTTCACCCCTCCACTTT. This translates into CASSSGQGFSPLHF.

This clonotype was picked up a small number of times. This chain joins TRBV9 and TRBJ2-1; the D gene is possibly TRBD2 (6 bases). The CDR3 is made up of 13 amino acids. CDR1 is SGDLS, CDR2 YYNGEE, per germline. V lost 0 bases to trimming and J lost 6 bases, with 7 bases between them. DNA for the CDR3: TGTGCCAGCAGCGTAGTTAGCGGCAATGAGCAGTTCTTC. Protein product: CASSVVSGNEQFF.

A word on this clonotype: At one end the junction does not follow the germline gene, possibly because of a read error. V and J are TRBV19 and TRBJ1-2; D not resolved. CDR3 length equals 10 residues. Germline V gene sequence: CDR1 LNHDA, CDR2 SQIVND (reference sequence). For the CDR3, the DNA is TGTGCCACAAAAGGCCACGGCTGCACCTTC. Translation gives CATKGHGCTF.

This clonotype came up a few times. CDR3 residues: CASSATDRDIQYF. In nucleotides, the CDR3 is TGTGCCAGCAGCGCTACGGACAGGGACATTCAGTACTTC. V is TRBV7-9 and J is TRBJ2-4, with 8 nucleotides matching TRBD1. The germline gives CDR1 SEHNR, CDR2 FQNEAQ (reference sequence). After removal of 5 bases from V and 8 bases from J, the junction contained 5 bases not matched to a gene. The CDR3 covers 13 residues.